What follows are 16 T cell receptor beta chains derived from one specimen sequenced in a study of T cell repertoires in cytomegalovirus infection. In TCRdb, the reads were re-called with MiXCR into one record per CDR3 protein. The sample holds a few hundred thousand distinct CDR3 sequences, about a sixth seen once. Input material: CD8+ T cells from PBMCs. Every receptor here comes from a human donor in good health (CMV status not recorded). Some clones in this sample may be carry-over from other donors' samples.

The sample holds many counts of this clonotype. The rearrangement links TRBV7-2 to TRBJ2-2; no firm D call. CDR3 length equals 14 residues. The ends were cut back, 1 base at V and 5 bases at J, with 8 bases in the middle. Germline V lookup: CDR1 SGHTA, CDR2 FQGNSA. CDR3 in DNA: TGTGCCAGCAGCTTAGATACTGGGACCGGGGAGCTGTTTTTT. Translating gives CASSLDTGTGELFF.

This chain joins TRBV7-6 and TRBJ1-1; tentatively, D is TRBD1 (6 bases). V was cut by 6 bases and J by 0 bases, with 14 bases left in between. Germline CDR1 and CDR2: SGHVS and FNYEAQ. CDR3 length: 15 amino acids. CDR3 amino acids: CASSPGQHMNTEAFF. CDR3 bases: TGTGCCAGCAGTCCTGGACAGCATATGAACACTGAAGCTTTCTTT.

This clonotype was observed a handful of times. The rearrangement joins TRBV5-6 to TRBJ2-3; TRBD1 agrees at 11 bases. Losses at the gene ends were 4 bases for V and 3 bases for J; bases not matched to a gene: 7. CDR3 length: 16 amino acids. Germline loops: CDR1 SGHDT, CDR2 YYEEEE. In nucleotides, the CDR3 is TGTGCCAGCAGCCCTCTCGGGACAGGGGGGACAGATACGCAGTATTTT. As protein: CASSPLGTGGTDTQYF.

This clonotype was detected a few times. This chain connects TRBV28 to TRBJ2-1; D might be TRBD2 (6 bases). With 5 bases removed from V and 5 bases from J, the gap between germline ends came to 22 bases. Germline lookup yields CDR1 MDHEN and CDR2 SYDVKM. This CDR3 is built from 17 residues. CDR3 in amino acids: CASSLGGWSGLNNEQFF. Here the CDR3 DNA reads TGTGCCAGCAGTCTCGGGGGTTGGTCAGGGCTAAACAATGAGCAGTTCTTC.

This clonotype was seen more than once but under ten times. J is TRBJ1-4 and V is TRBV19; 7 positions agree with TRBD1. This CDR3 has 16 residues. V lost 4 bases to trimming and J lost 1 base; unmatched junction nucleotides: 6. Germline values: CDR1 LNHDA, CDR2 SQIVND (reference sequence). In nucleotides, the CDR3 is TGTGCCAGTAGTAGACGGGACAGTATAACTAATGAAAAACTGTTTTTT. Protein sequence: CASSRRDSITNEKLFF.

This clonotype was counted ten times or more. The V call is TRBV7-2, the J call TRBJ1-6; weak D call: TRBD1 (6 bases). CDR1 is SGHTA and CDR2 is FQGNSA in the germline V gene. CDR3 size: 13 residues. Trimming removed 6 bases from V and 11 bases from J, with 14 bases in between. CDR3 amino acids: CASRDTGGPPLHF. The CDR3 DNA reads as TGTGCCAGCAGGGATACTGGGGGGCCACCCCTCCACTTT. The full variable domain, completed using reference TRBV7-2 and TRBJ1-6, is GAGVSQSPSNKVTEKGKDVELRCDPISGHTALYWYRQSLGQGLEFLIYFQGNSAPDKSGLPSDRFSAERTGGSVSTLTIQRTQQEDSAVYLCASRDTGGPPLHFGNGTRLTVT.

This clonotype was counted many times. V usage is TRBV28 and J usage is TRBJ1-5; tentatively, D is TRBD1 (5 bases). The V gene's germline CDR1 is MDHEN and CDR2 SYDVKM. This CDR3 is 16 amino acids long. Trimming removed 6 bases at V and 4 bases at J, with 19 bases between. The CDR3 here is CASRSRGRGGNQPQHF. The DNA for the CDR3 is TGTGCCAGCAGATCAAGGGGACGGGGTGGGAATCAGCCCCAGCATTTT.

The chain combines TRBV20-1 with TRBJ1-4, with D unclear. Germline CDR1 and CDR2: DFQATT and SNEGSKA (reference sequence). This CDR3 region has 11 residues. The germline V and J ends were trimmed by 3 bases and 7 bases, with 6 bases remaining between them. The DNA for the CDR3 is TGCAGTGCTAGGCGGGGTGAAAAACTGTTTTTT. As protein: CSARRGEKLFF.

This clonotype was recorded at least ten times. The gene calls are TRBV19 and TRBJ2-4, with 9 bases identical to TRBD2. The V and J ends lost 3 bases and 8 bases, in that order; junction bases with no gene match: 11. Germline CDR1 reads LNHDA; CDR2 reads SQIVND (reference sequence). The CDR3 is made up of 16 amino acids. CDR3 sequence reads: CASSISAGGPVDIQYF. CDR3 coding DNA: TGTGCCAGTAGTATTAGCGCGGGGGGGCCCGTGGACATTCAGTACTTC.

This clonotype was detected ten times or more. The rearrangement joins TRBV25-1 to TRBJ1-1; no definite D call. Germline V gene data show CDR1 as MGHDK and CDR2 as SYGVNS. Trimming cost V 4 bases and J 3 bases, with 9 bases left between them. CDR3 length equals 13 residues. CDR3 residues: CASSVNTDTEAFF. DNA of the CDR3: TGTGCCAGCAGTGTAAACACGGACACTGAAGCTTTCTTT.

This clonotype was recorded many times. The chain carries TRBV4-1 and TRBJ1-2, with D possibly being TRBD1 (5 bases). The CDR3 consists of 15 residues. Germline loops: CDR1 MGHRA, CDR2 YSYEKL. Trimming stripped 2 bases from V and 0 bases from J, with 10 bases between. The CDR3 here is CASSQKTDPNYGYTF. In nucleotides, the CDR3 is TGCGCCAGCAGCCAAAAGACAGACCCTAACTATGGCTACACCTTC.

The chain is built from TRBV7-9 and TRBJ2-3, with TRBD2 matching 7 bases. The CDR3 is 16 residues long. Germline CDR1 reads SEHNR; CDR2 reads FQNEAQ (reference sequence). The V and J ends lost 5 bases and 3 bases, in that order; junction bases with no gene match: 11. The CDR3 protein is CASSPRTRSLTDTQYF. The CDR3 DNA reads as TGTGCCAGCAGCCCCCGGACTAGGTCCCTTACAGATACGCAGTATTTT.

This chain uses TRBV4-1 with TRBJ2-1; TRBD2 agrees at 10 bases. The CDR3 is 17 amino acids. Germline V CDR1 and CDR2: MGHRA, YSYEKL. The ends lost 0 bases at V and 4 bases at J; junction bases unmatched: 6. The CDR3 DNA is TGCGCCAGCAGCCAAGATTTTCAACTAGCGGGGTACAATGAGCAGTTCTTC. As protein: CASSQDFQLAGYNEQFF.

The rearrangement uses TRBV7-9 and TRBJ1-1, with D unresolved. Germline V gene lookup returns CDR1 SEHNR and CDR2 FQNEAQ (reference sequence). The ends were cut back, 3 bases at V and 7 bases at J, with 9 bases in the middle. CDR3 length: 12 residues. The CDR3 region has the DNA TGTGCCAGCAGCTTTCCGGGGAATGAAGCTTTCTTT. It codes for CASSFPGNEAFF.

The DNA of the CDR3 is TGTGCCAGCAGCTTAGTGCCGGACTACGAGCAGTACTTC. This encodes CASSLVPDYEQYF. The rearrangement uses TRBV7-3 and TRBJ2-7, with D hard to call. Trimming removed 2 bases from V and 3 bases from J, with 8 bases in between. Germline lookup yields CDR1 SGHTA and CDR2 FQGTGA. This CDR3 region has 13 residues.

CDR3 region: CASRGQDYGYTF. CDR3 in DNA: TGTGCCAGCAGGGGACAAGACTATGGCTACACCTTC. The V call is TRBV6-2 or TRBV6-3, the J call TRBJ1-2; a weak D match, TRBD1 (6 bases). The germline V and J ends were trimmed by 6 bases and 3 bases, with 8 bases remaining between them. The CDR3 loop spans 12 amino acids. Germline CDR1 and CDR2: MNHEY and SVGEGT.